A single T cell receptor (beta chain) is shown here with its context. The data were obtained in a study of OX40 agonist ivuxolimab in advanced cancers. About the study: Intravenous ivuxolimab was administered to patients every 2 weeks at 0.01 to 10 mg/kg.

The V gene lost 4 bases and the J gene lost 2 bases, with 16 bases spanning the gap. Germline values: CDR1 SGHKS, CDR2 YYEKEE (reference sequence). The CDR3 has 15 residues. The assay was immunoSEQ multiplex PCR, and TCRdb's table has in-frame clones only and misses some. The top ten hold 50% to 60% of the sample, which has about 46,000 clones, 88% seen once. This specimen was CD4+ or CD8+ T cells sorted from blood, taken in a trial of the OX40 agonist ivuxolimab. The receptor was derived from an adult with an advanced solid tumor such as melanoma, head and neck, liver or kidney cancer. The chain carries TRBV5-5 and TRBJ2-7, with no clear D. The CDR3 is CASSRMYETPYEQYF. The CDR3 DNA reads TGTGCCAGCAGCCGAATGTATGAAACCCCCTACGAGCAGTACTTC.